This record covers a single T cell receptor (beta chain). Its antigen is unknown. Per-base quality was not reported, and no clone a single base away is much larger than it. This sample was taken from a study of shared clonotypes between healthy human individuals (dated by TCRdb to 2018 to 2021). As for the study more broadly: A couple of women and a few men aged 18 to 49 years were included in the cohort. Different laboratories and diverse techniques were used to prepare libraries and sequence TCR repertoires, to increase sequencing depth and limit assay-specific biases. For each donor, CD4 naive and CD4 memory were each given three plates, CD8 naive was given two plates, and CD8 memory was given one plate. Per donor, leukapheresis produced somewhere between about 0.94 and 9 billion PBMCs. To estimate repertoire size and how much clonotypes are shared between individuals, the study performed deep sequencing of blood TCR repertoires from a few healthy adults.

Using the deep immunoSEQ assay, multiplex PCR amplified TCR CDR3 regions from genomic DNA. Extracted genomic DNA from each cell subset was distributed evenly across all wells of several immunoSEQ 96-well plates, and each plate was treated as a replicate. Each replicate PCR for sorted subsets received roughly 200 ng genomic DNA, equal to some 32,000 T cell genomes. Purified libraries were measured with a Qubit 3.0 fluorometer, size-checked on a Bioanalyzer 2100, and measured again with the KAPA Library Quantification kit. Every immunoSEQ 96-well plate was sequenced on a separate single-read 150-cycle Illumina NextSeq 550 flow cell. Per the source publication's procedure: Because only junctional sequences without quality scores were contained in the immunoSEQ output, filtering matching that applied to full-length reads could not be performed. To assign V/J genes and CDR3, sequences were annotated using PyIR, a Python wrapper for IgBLAST v1.9, with IMGT germline references. Reads were removed for weak V/J assignments (E-value above 1e-6), missing CDR3, stop codons, out-of-frame junctions, or ambiguous translated residues. V3J clonotypes were defined by identical inferred V gene, J gene, and CDR3 amino acid sequence. Percentage overlap between repertoires was calculated by dividing the number of shared unique clonotypes by the size of the smaller repertoire. Repertoire richness was assessed with RTK rarefaction, the Chao1 estimator, and Recon v2.1 estimates of unobserved clonotypes. Generation probabilities for all TCRbeta clonotypes obtained by the gDNA method from a handful of donors were computed using OLGA. TCRdb limited this immuneACCESS table to in-frame rearrangements with V and J called. A share of clones is missing; checked studies link under half to unresolved V genes, and the rest is unexplained. V, J and clone size derive from that table, while D and trimming were established from the DNA sequence. For this sample there are approximately 1.5 million clones; 97% to 99% appear just once. Together, the top ten hold around 0.38% of the sample.

Donors were healthy HIV-negative adults with no recently reported acute infections or vaccinations. Only Caucasian adults living in Nashville, Tennessee, USA were represented among the donors. CD4+ T cells were enriched by magnetic negative selection; naive cells were then positively selected on CD45RA, and the negative fraction formed the memory subset. After blood collection by leukapheresis, PBMCs were isolated using Ficoll-Histopaque density gradient centrifugation and then cryopreserved in the vapor phase of liquid nitrogen. Analytical flow cytometry was used to check the purity and quantity of every magnetically sorted T cell population. Genomic DNA was isolated from every sorted fraction and measured by UV absorbance on a Nanodrop 2000c. CDR1 SEHNR and CDR2 FQNEAQ were looked up in the germline V gene (reference sequence). The CDR3 spans 13 residues, from the cysteine through the phenylalanine. Of the read, only the CDR3 DNA is kept; its 39 bases are in frame from base 1. V loses 7 bases, J loses 4 bases, and the germline ends lie 14 bases apart.

Broader findings and caveats from the paper: Naive subsets generally had larger estimated clonotype richness than memory subsets. Incomplete sequencing was indicated by rarefaction of sorted-subset datasets, despite the large sequencing depth. The small number of donors limited the genetic and exposure-history diversity represented. Sharing across a few donors was observed for approximately 5% of naive CD4, 3.5% of naive CD8, over 2% of memory CD4, and about 0.38% of memory CD8 clonotypes. Based on pairwise subsampling, the degree of clonotype sharing among donors was expected to be affected by sequencing depth. Sampling was restricted to blood, and TCR repertoires in tissue are likely to differ from TCR repertoires in blood. Clonotypes shared by all four sorted-subset donors showed higher generation probabilities than non-shared clonotypes.

The sequence was obtained from a man aged 25-40 years in good health. Sequencing was carried out using naive CD4+ T cells sorted from blood. The cell subset or site label, read with the paper, signifies: CD45RA+ positively selected. Recombination linked TRBV7-9 to TRBJ2-7; the D gene cannot be resolved reliably. The sequenced DNA is TGTGCCAGCAACCCCGAGTCAGATTACGAGCAGTACTTC. This gives the protein CASNPESDYEQYF.